The T cell receptor beta chain under discussion was sequenced for a study of cytomegalovirus exposure and HLA in healthy donors. Across the whole study: The use of the same platform for the roughly 110 validation repertoires and the roughly 670 first-cohort repertoires was reported by a later analysis.

Regarding this clone: No antigen is known for it.

Data came from immunoSEQ multiplex PCR; TCRdb stores just in-frame clones and leaves some out. The sample holds around 150,000 clones, about 86% seen once. The study's findings and limits: Investigators reported 150 to 200 TCR beta chains as tied to cytomegalovirus. The finding came from a later analysis; first-cohort TCR clusters tended to co-occur in the 95 to 150 validation repertoires. In vitro, three CMV-associated chains proved specific for CMV antigens.

This sequence was found in a woman aged 18-29 years in good health and CMV-seronegative. The sequenced sample was PBMCs.

CDR3 amino acids: CASSLQGLAGASTDTQYF. In nucleotides, the CDR3 is TGCGCCAGCAGCTTGCAAGGACTAGCGGGAGCTAGCACAGATACGCAGTATTTT. The chain joins TRBV5-1 to TRBJ2-3; 13 positions agree with TRBD2. The CDR3 contains 18 residues. The germline gives CDR1 SGHRS, CDR2 YFSETQ. V shed 1 base, J shed 0 bases, and the junction held 5 bases outside the gene matches.